These 28 T cell receptor beta chains share one sample of origin, sequenced in a study of graft-versus-host responses after intestinal transplantation. Profiling relied on immunoSEQ multiplex PCR, and the TCRdb table lists in-frame clones only, not all of them. The profile shows 70,000 to 95,000 clones, 90% of them singletons. Their cognate antigens are unknown. Sequenced here: unstimulated CD4+ T cells sorted from spleen or lymph node cells, sampled before intestinal transplant. The source of these receptors is a human donor who received an intestinal transplant.

In DNA form, the CDR3 reads TGTGCTAGTGGTTTGGGGACAGGGGGGGTAGGAGGCTACACCTTC. Protein: CASGLGTGGVGGYTF. The chain carries TRBV12-5 and TRBJ1-2; TRBD1 matches 10 bases. CDR1 LGHNT and CDR2 FRNRAP come from the germline V gene. J was trimmed by 8 bases and V by 1 base; bases with no gene match: 7. There are 15 residues in the CDR3.

The chain recombines TRBV5-1 with TRBJ2-5, with 9 positions matching TRBD2. The CDR3 runs 15 residues. V gave up 5 bases and J gave up 4 bases; unmatched junction bases: 9. Germline CDR1 is SGHRS and CDR2 is YFSETQ. The CDR3 DNA is TGCGCCAGCAGGCGGGCGGGGGGGCCGGGAGAGACCCAGTACTTC. As protein: CASRRAGGPGETQYF.

V usage is TRBV15 and J usage is TRBJ1-1, with D uncertain. V was pared by 0 bases and J by 0 bases, with 5 bases between. Germline V gives CDR1 LNHNV, CDR2 YYDKDF (reference sequence). CDR3 length: 14 amino acids. Written as DNA, the CDR3 is TGTGCCACCAGCAGAGATACGGTGAACACTGAAGCTTTCTTT. This encodes CATSRDTVNTEAFF. Combining the CDR3 with reference TRBV15 and TRBJ1-1 gives the whole variable domain DAMVIQNPRYQVTQFGKPVTLSCSQTLNHNVMYWYQQKSSQAPKLLFHYYDKDFNNEADTPDNFQSRRPNTSFCFLDIRSPGLGDTAMYLCATSRDTVNTEAFFGQGTRLTVV.

The CDR3 sequence is CASSLSDRGGGELFF. The CDR3 DNA is TGTGCCAGCAGTTTATCCGACAGGGGTGGCGGGGAGCTGTTTTTT. This chain joins TRBV27 and TRBJ2-2; 8 bases agree with TRBD1. This CDR3 region has 15 residues. Germline values: CDR1 MNHEY, CDR2 SMNVEV (reference sequence). Trimming removed 0 bases from V and 7 bases from J; junction bases left unmatched: 4.

The rearrangement links TRBV6-5 to TRBJ1-5; no firm D call. Germline V gene lookup returns CDR1 MNHEY and CDR2 SVGAGI. There are 13 residues in the CDR3. V shed 6 bases and J shed 0 bases, with 6 bases lying between them. CDR3 DNA: TGTGCCAGCAGCAGGATTAGCAATCAGCCCCAGCATTTT. Its protein product is CASSRISNQPQHF.

The chain is built from TRBV14 and TRBJ2-7; weak D call: TRBD2 (6 bases). In germline, CDR1 is SGHDN, CDR2 FVKESK. The CDR3 is 14 amino acids. V was cut by 2 bases and J by 4 bases, with 12 bases left in between. The CDR3 loop is CASSQHIGSYEQYF. The DNA for the CDR3 is TGTGCCAGCAGCCAACACATCGGGAGTTACGAGCAGTACTTC.

The CDR3 spells CAIRIQASNTEAFF. As DNA, the CDR3 is TGTGCCATCAGGATACAGGCCAGCAACACTGAAGCTTTCTTT. The chain is built from TRBV10-3 and TRBJ1-1; a possible D gene is TRBD1 (5 bases). There are 14 residues in the CDR3. Trimming stripped 6 bases from V and 2 bases from J, with 13 bases between. Germline V gene sequence: CDR1 ENHRY, CDR2 SYGVKD.

This chain joins TRBV2 and TRBJ1-1; the D is unclear. The ends were cut back, 6 bases at V and 6 bases at J, with 11 bases in the middle. The CDR3 has 12 residues. The germline CDR1 and CDR2 sequences are SNHLY and FYNNEI. The CDR3 DNA sequence: TGTGCCAGCAGACCCGACGGAGCTGAAGCTTTCTTT. Encoded protein: CASRPDGAEAFF.

This clone was seen just once. The rearrangement uses TRBV6-5 and TRBJ1-1; 8 bases agree with TRBD1. The CDR3 sequence is 16 residues long. Losses at the gene ends were 4 bases for V and 1 base for J; bases not matched to a gene: 8. From germline, CDR1 is MNHEY and CDR2 SVGAGI. The CDR3: CASSSRTGPQNTEAFF. CDR3 bases: TGTGCCAGCAGTTCACGGACAGGGCCGCAGAACACTGAAGCTTTCTTT.

This chain joins TRBV6-5 and TRBJ1-3; 8 bases fit TRBD1. The CDR3 contains 14 residues. Germline-derived CDR1 and CDR2 are MNHEY and SVGAGI. V lost 6 bases to trimming and J lost 4 bases; unmatched junction nucleotides: 5. In DNA, the CDR3 is TGTGCCAGCAGCTCTACAGGGGGAGGAAACACCATATATTTT. It yields the protein CASSSTGGGNTIYF.

The genes are TRBV9 and TRBJ2-1; weak D call: TRBD1 (7 bases). V dropped 3 bases and J dropped 6 bases, with 13 bases sitting between them. Germline V CDR1 and CDR2: SGDLS, YYNGEE. This CDR3 spans 14 amino acids. CDR3 protein: CASSGGDRGNEQFF. The CDR3 coding sequence is TGTGCCAGCAGCGGGGGGGACAGAGGCAATGAGCAGTTCTTC.

This rearrangement joins TRBV5-4 to TRBJ2-3; possibly TRBD1 for D (5 bases). Germline V gene data show CDR1 as SGHNT and CDR2 as YYREEE (reference sequence). V lost 1 base to trimming and J lost 0 bases, with 9 bases between them. This CDR3 is built from 15 residues. This CDR3 is CASSLTTASTDTQYF. The CDR3 nucleotides are TGTGCCAGCAGCTTGACGACAGCTAGCACAGATACGCAGTATTTT.

This chain uses TRBV11-2 with TRBJ2-5; 13 bases map to TRBD2. The length of the CDR3 is 19 residues. J was trimmed by 1 base and V by 5 bases; bases with no gene match: 13. CDR1 SGHAT and CDR2 FQNNGV come from the germline V gene. The DNA of the CDR3 is TGTGCCAGCAGCCTCCACCGTCCGACTAGCGGGGGGCCCCAAGAGACCCAGTACTTC. Translating gives CASSLHRPTSGGPQETQYF.

This chain uses TRBV2 with TRBJ1-2; D ambiguous. V was shortened by 7 bases and J by 5 bases, with 17 bases between the two germline ends. The length of the CDR3 is 14 residues. CDR1 and CDR2 (germline): SNHLY, FYNNEI. The CDR3 DNA is TGTGCCAGCATCGGCCGATGGGCCCTATATGGCTACACCTTC. It encodes CASIGRWALYGYTF.

The chain carries TRBV2 and TRBJ2-2; 8 positions agree with TRBD2. Germline-derived CDR1 and CDR2 are SNHLY and FYNNEI. Unmatched junction bases numbered 9, after V lost 8 bases and J lost 4 bases. This CDR3 region has 15 residues. The CDR3 DNA reads as TGTGCCAGCCGACCGGGGGGGCGCGGCACCGGGGAGCTGTTTTTT. Its protein product is CASRPGGRGTGELFF.

V and J are TRBV21-1 and TRBJ2-7; TRBD1 is the table's D call and was not checked against the DNA. TRBV21-1 is recorded as a pseudogene. There are 14 residues in the CDR3. The CDR3 here is CASSPGGRSYEQYF. The CDR3 nucleotides read TGTGCCAGCAGCCCAGGGGGACGTTCCTACGAGCAGTACTTC.

The V gene is TRBV15, the J gene TRBJ1-6; 8 bases fit TRBD1. The CDR3 has 16 amino acids. V was pared by 3 bases and J by 6 bases, with 7 bases of the junction left unmatched. Germline assignment: CDR1 LNHNV and CDR2 YYDKDF (reference sequence). CDR3 DNA: TGTGCCACCAGCAGGGGTTGGACAGGGAGTAATTCACCCCTCCACTTT. Translation: CATSRGWTGSNSPLHF.

The chain combines TRBV9 with TRBJ2-3; 7 bases are a match to TRBD1. Germline V gives CDR1 SGDLS, CDR2 YYNGEE. Trimming at V came to 0 bases and at J to 4 bases, leaving 8 bases not matched to a gene. The CDR3 extends over 16 amino acids. As DNA, the CDR3 is TGTGCCAGCAGCGTAGTGGGACAGAGGGCTCCAGATACGCAGTATTTT. It yields the protein CASSVVGQRAPDTQYF.

The chain has TRBV7-9 and TRBJ1-1, with D possibly matching TRBD1 (6 bases). Germline V lookup: CDR1 SEHNR, CDR2 FQNEAQ (reference sequence). This CDR3 is 12 amino acids long. The V gene lost 11 bases and the J gene lost 3 bases, with 13 bases spanning the gap. The CDR3 coding sequence is TGTGCCCTCGCCAGGGGAGACACTGAAGCTTTCTTT. This encodes CALARGDTEAFF.

The V and J genes are TRBV5-1 and TRBJ2-6; tentative D call: TRBD2 (5 bases). Germline values: CDR1 SGHRS, CDR2 YFSETQ. The CDR3 contains 15 residues. The V end lost 0 bases, the J end lost 3 bases, and 7 bases lay between the germline ends. CDR3 coding DNA: TGCGCCAGCAGCTTGGTGGCGGGTGGGGCCAACGTCCTGACTTTC. Protein sequence: CASSLVAGGANVLTF.

This clone has only one observation. The chain carries TRBV18 and TRBJ2-5; D is unclear. Looked up from germline, CDR1 is KGHSH and CDR2 is LQKENI. V lost 3 bases and J lost 0, with 11 bases in between. The CDR3 consists of 15 residues. CDR3 in DNA: TGTGCCAGCTCACCGCTCGAGAGAAACCAAGAGACCCAGTACTTC. It is translated as CASSPLERNQETQYF.

This chain links TRBV4-2 with TRBJ1-1, with D unclear. Trimming pared 1 base from V and 4 bases from J, leaving 13 bases between. The CDR3 loop spans 15 amino acids. In germline, CDR1 is LGHNA, CDR2 YNFKEQ. CDR3 bases: TGTGCCAGCAGCCAAGCGTGGGCTTTGAGCACTGAAGCTTTCTTT. Encoded protein: CASSQAWALSTEAFF.

The chain uses TRBV10-3 and TRBJ2-2; 7 bases fit TRBD2. The CDR3 totals 13 residues. Germline CDR1 ENHRY, CDR2 SYGVKD. Unmatched junction bases numbered 7, after V lost 10 bases and J lost 5 bases. In nucleotides, the CDR3 is TGTGCCACACGGGACGGGGGGACCGGGGAGCTGTTTTTT. Its translation: CATRDGGTGELFF.

The gene calls are TRBV5-1 and TRBJ2-7, with D possibly matching TRBD2 (5 bases). The CDR3 sequence is 17 residues long. V was clipped by 4 bases and J by 9 bases, with 29 bases between them. Germline CDR1 is SGHRS and CDR2 is YFSETQ. CDR3 DNA: TGCGCCAGCAGCCGAGTACAGACGGGAAAGGCCAACGCGGGGCAGTACTTC. It codes for CASSRVQTGKANAGQYF.

Comments on this clone: Its ends do not fully match the called genes, so a read error is possible. The V gene is TRBV10-2, the J gene TRBJ2-5; D perhaps matches TRBD1 (5 bases). Per germline, CDR1 WSHSY and CDR2 SAAADI. CDR3 length equals 12 residues. CDR3 bases: TGCGCCAGCAGCCAGGGAACGGAGATCCAGTACTTC. Its protein is CASSQGTEIQYF.

V gene TRBV7-9 combines with J gene TRBJ2-7; D remains ambiguous. V lost 3 bases to trimming and J lost 7 bases, with 7 bases between them. The CDR3 contains 11 residues. Germline V gene data show CDR1 as SEHNR and CDR2 as FQNEAQ (reference sequence). CDR3 in amino acids: CASSFAGEQYF. The CDR3 region has the DNA TGTGCCAGCAGCTTCGCAGGAGAGCAGTACTTC.

This clone appeared a single time. The chain carries TRBV4-1 and TRBJ2-3; the match to TRBD2 covers 10 bases. Germline assignment: CDR1 MGHRA and CDR2 YSYEKL. The V gene end was trimmed by 1 base and the J gene end by 5 bases; junction bases not matched to a gene: 15. The CDR3 consists of 19 residues. CDR3 nucleotide sequence: TGCGCCAGCAGCCAAGCCCCGGGGGCTAGCGGGGGTTCTCTAGATACGCAGTATTTT. Its translation is CASSQAPGASGGSLDTQYF.

The chain couples TRBV6-6 to TRBJ2-7, with unresolved D. The CDR3 is made up of 14 amino acids. V was shortened by 6 bases and J by 6 bases, with 18 bases between the two germline ends. Germline V gene sequence: CDR1 MNHNY, CDR2 SVGAGI (reference sequence). CDR3 sequence reads: CASSQDLTSSEQYF. The CDR3 DNA reads TGTGCCAGCAGCCAAGACCTGACAAGTTCCGAGCAGTACTTC.